This TCR beta chain was found in a study of lymphopenia after photon versus proton radiotherapy. Findings of the study overall: Photon-treated patients lost naive T cells and TCR diversity; proton-treated stayed stable. Oligoclonal CD8+ Temra expansion after nadir drove photon patients' diversity drop. In patients who died, overall survival fell as post-nadir TCR diversity dropped more. Only patients who died were analyzed for survival; proton advantage is unproven.

Germline CDR1 reads SGHVS; CDR2 reads FNYEAQ. V shed 3 bases and J shed 3 bases, with 12 bases lying between them. This CDR3 region has 14 residues. The method was immunoSEQ multiplex PCR; TCRdb's version includes in-frame clones alone and lacks a portion of them. This sample carries 15,000 to 20,000 clones, roughly nine tenths of them seen once, and the ten largest clones take 58%. Details on this clone: Antigen specificity is unknown.

The V call is TRBV7-6, the J call TRBJ2-7; the D gene is possibly TRBD1 (6 bases). The specimen was peripheral blood, collected from a patient treated with proton-based radiotherapy. The sequence was collected from a woman aged 60-75 years with cholangiocarcinoma. Some clones in this sample may be carry-over from other donors' samples. In DNA, the CDR3 is TGTGCCAGCAGCTTCCCGCCACAGGGCTACGAGCAGTACTTC. Amino acids: CASSFPPQGYEQYF.